Presented here are 32 T cell receptor beta chains from one specimen sequenced in a study of monozygotic twins with inflammatory bowel disease. TCRdb reprocessed the 5' RACE reads; each CDR3 protein has one entry and no DNA is given. The sample has approximately 140,000 distinct CDR3 sequences. What was sequenced was blood. All receptors derive from a human donor with ulcerative colitis or Crohn's disease, or a healthy co-twin of an affected twin (not recorded which).

This chain links TRBV7-3 with TRBJ1-2. Germline CDR1 and CDR2: SGHTA and FQGTGA. CDR3 size: 12 residues. The CDR3 sequence: CASSLPDGGYTF.

This chain uses TRBV9 with TRBJ2-3; TCRdb selects TRBD1, and the lack of DNA leaves this call unchecked. Per germline, CDR1 SGDLS and CDR2 YYNGEE. The CDR3 has 16 residues. CDR3 loop: CASSVDRGGSTDTQYF.

The chain is built from TRBV5-1 and TRBJ2-2. The CDR3 has 11 residues. Germline V gene lookup returns CDR1 SGHRS and CDR2 YFSETQ. The CDR3 is CASTDTGELFF.

V gene TRBV5-1 combines with J gene TRBJ1-1; TCRdb reports TRBD1, a call that lacks DNA to check it against. The CDR3 is 14 residues long. The germline V gene has CDR1 SGHRS and CDR2 YFSETQ. CDR3 in amino acids: CASSLSGGWTEAFF.

The chain has TRBV4-3 and TRBJ2-1; TCRdb indicates TRBD1, and absent DNA this call remains unverified. This CDR3 comprises 12 residues. The V gene's germline CDR1 is LGHNA and CDR2 YSLEER. The CDR3 loop is CASSHWDGEQFF.

V gene TRBV5-6 combines with J gene TRBJ1-5. Germline V CDR1 and CDR2: SGHDT, YYEEEE. This CDR3 spans 16 amino acids. CDR3 residues: CASSLGVGGGDQPQHF. Combining the CDR3 with reference TRBV5-6 and TRBJ1-5 gives the whole variable domain DAGVTQSPTHLIKTRGQQVTLRCSPKSGHDTVSWYQQALGQGPQFIFQYYEEEERQRGNFPDRFSGHQFPNYSSELNVNALLLGDSALYLCASSLGVGGGDQPQHFGDGTRLSIL.

J is TRBJ1-2 and V is TRBV3-1; as DNA is missing, the TRBD1 call by TCRdb cannot be tested. Per the germline V gene, CDR1 is LGHDT and CDR2 is YNNKEL (reference sequence). This CDR3 contains 14 residues. The chain's CDR3 is CASSRRTGVYGYTF.

This chain joins TRBV7-8 and TRBJ2-1; as DNA is missing, the TRBD2 call by TCRdb cannot be tested. This CDR3 contains 16 residues. The V gene's germline CDR1 is SGHVS and CDR2 FQNEAQ. The CDR3 here is CASSVLPGLDGPEQFF. Filled out from reference TRBV7-8 and TRBJ2-1, the complete variable domain reads GAGVSQSPRYKVAKRGQDVALRCDPISGHVSLFWYQQALGQGPEFLTYFQNEAQLDKSGLPSDRFFAERPEGSVSTLKIQRTQQEDSAVYLCASSVLPGLDGPEQFFGPGTRLTVL.

The chain carries TRBV7-2 and TRBJ1-5; the D gene TCRdb calls, TRBD1, cannot be checked with no DNA. In germline, CDR1 is SGHTA, CDR2 FQGNSA. The CDR3 sequence is 15 residues long. CDR3 in amino acids: CASSFQGMSNQPQHF.

The chain combines TRBV18 with TRBJ1-6; TCRdb indicates TRBD1, and absent DNA this call remains unverified. The CDR3 is made up of 14 amino acids. Per germline, CDR1 KGHSH and CDR2 LQKENI. CDR3: CASSPETGVSPLHF.

The chain links TRBV6-2 or TRBV6-3 to TRBJ1-1. Looked up from germline, CDR1 is MNHEY and CDR2 is SVGEGT. The CDR3 covers 14 residues. CDR3 residues: CASSGPIMNTEAFF.

The rearrangement joins TRBV5-4 to TRBJ2-7; TCRdb returns TRBD1, unconfirmable since there is no DNA. Looked up from germline, CDR1 is SGHNT and CDR2 is YYREEE (reference sequence). This CDR3 spans 15 amino acids. This chain's CDR3 is CASSSRTGSAPEQYF.

The J gene is TRBJ2-2, the V gene TRBV7-2. The CDR3 sequence is 16 residues long. The germline V gene has CDR1 SGHTA and CDR2 FQGNSA. CDR3 sequence: CASSLGPWVGTGELFF.

V usage is TRBV5-1 and J usage is TRBJ1-5; TCRdb's assignment of TRBD1 cannot be checked, as there is no DNA. The CDR3 spans 15 residues. Germline values: CDR1 SGHRS, CDR2 YFSETQ. CDR3 sequence: CASSYSGSSNQPQHF. Drawing the rest from reference TRBV5-1 and TRBJ1-5, the complete variable domain is KAGVTQTPRYLIKTRGQQVTLSCSPISGHRSVSWYQQTPGQGLQFLFEYFSETQRNKGNFPGRFSGRQFSNSRSEMNVSTLELGDSALYLCASSYSGSSNQPQHFGDGTRLSIL.

This sequence joins TRBV5-8 and TRBJ2-5; there is no DNA to check the TCRdb D call of TRBD2. This CDR3 has 14 residues. The germline CDR1 and CDR2 sequences are SGHTS and YDEGEE. CDR3 residues: CASSFGPTVETQYF.

The rearrangement links TRBV5-4 to TRBJ2-1; TCRdb returns TRBD1, unconfirmable since there is no DNA. CDR1 is SGHNT and CDR2 is YYREEE in the germline V gene (reference sequence). The CDR3 has 14 residues. CDR3: CASSLAGRGNEQFF.

The V call is TRBV4-1, the J call TRBJ2-7; TCRdb calls TRBD1, which cannot be checked without DNA. This CDR3 contains 15 residues. Germline V lookup: CDR1 MGHRA, CDR2 YSYEKL. CDR3 residues: CASSLGALNSYEQYF.

V and J are TRBV5-1 and TRBJ2-2; TCRdb's assignment of TRBD2 cannot be checked, as there is no DNA. The CDR3 totals 15 residues. Germline CDR1 reads SGHRS; CDR2 reads YFSETQ. CDR3 amino acids: CASSPSLAGAGELFF.

The V and J genes are TRBV30 and TRBJ1-5; TCRdb proposes TRBD1, but this gene call is untestable without DNA. This CDR3 has 14 residues. The germline V gene encodes CDR1 GTSNPN and CDR2 SVGIG (reference sequence). The CDR3 region is CAWSVHGQDQPQHF.

The rearrangement links TRBV6-5 to TRBJ2-1; checking the TCRdb D call of TRBD1 is not possible without DNA. The CDR3 is 17 residues long. Germline V lookup: CDR1 MNHEY, CDR2 SVGAGI. This CDR3 reads CASTLRGAQGLYNEQFF.

CDR3 amino acids: CSARDWAEYNEQFF. The chain employs TRBV20-1 and TRBJ2-1. Germline CDR1 and CDR2: DFQATT and SNEGSKA (reference sequence). The CDR3 runs 14 residues.

The genes are TRBV24-1 and TRBJ2-6; the D call of TRBD1 rests on TCRdb alone, since no DNA is present to check it. The V gene's germline CDR1 is KGHDR and CDR2 SFDVKD. This CDR3 contains 18 residues. The CDR3 here is CATSDPGTGLSGANVLTF.

CDR3 region: CASSNRQPPRNTEAFF. The chain is built from TRBV6-5 and TRBJ1-1. This CDR3 is 16 amino acids long. The germline V gene has CDR1 MNHEY and CDR2 SVGAGI.

The rearrangement links TRBV6-1 to TRBJ2-7; TCRdb proposes TRBD1, but this gene call is untestable without DNA. CDR1 and CDR2 (germline): MNHNS, SASEGT. The CDR3 sequence is 14 residues long. The CDR3 here is CASSDRPPPYEQYF.

V usage is TRBV7-9 and J usage is TRBJ2-2; the D gene TCRdb calls, TRBD1, cannot be checked with no DNA. The CDR3 has 15 amino acids. The germline V gene encodes CDR1 SEHNR and CDR2 FQNEAQ (reference sequence). The chain's CDR3 is CASSSGTGLSGELFF.

CDR3 sequence: CASKPTTGIPRGYTF. The chain employs TRBV6-1 and TRBJ1-2; checking the TCRdb D call of TRBD1 is not possible without DNA. Germline V lookup: CDR1 MNHNS, CDR2 SASEGT. The CDR3 length is 15 residues.

This chain's CDR3 is CASSLTSGLMQPQHF. This chain uses TRBV5-1 with TRBJ1-5; the D call from TCRdb, TRBD1, cannot be confirmed without DNA. CDR1 and CDR2 from the germline V gene are SGHRS and YFSETQ. This CDR3 contains 15 residues.

The V and J genes are TRBV5-1 and TRBJ2-7; TCRdb picks TRBD1, but there is no DNA to check that call. Germline V lookup: CDR1 SGHRS, CDR2 YFSETQ. The CDR3 covers 13 residues. The CDR3 reads CASSIGTGTEQYF.

This CDR3 is CATSDLQGTYNTGELFF. This rearrangement joins TRBV24-1 to TRBJ2-2; TCRdb's assignment of TRBD1 cannot be checked, as there is no DNA. Germline lookup yields CDR1 KGHDR and CDR2 SFDVKD. The CDR3 is 17 amino acids.

Here the CDR3 reads CASSFTSGGTYEQYF. The chain carries TRBV5-1 and TRBJ2-7; TCRdb picks TRBD2, but there is no DNA to check that call. The CDR3 length is 15 residues. Germline CDR1 and CDR2: SGHRS and YFSETQ.

This sequence joins TRBV18 and TRBJ2-7; TCRdb names TRBD1, which stays unverified in the absence of DNA. This CDR3 contains 14 residues. The germline V gene has CDR1 KGHSH and CDR2 LQKENI. The chain's CDR3 is CASSPPAREGEQYF.

V usage is TRBV6-2 or TRBV6-3 and J usage is TRBJ1-5; the TCRdb call, TRBD1, lacks DNA for checking. This CDR3 contains 15 residues. Germline CDR1 reads MNHEY; CDR2 reads SVGEGT. The CDR3 sequence is CASIQRGIGNQPQHF.